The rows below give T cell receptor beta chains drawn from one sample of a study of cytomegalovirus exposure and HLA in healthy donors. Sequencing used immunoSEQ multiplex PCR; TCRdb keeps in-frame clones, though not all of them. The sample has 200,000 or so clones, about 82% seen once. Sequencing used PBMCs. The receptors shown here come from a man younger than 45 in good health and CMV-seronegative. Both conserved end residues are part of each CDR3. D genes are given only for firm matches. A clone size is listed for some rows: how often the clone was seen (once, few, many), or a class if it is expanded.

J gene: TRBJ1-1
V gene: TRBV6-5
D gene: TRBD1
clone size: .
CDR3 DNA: TGTGCCAGCAGGCTCAAGACAGGGAGGTGGACTGAAGCTTTCTTT
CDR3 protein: CASRLKTGRWTEAFF

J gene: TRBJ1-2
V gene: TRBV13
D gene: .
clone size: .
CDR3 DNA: TGTGCCAGCAGCTTAGGACGGGGATATGGCTACACCTTC
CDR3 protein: CASSLGRGYGYTF

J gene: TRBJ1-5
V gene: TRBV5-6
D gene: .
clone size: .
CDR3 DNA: TGTGCCAGCAGCTTGGGCCAGGGGTTTCAGCCCCAGCATTTT
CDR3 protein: CASSLGQGFQPQHF

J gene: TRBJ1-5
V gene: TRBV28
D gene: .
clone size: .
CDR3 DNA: TGTGCCAACAGCAGCGGGAGCGATGATCAGCCCCAGCATTTT
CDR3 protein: CANSSGSDDQPQHF

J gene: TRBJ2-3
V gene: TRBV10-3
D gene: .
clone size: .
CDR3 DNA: TGTGCCATCAGTGAGTCGGAGGTAAATACGCAGTATTTT
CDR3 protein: CAISESEVNTQYF

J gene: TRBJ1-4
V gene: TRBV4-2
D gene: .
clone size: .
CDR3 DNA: TGTGCCAGCAGCCAAACTCCAGGTACCCGTCCCGGTGAAAAACTGTTTTTT
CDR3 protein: CASSQTPGTRPGEKLFF

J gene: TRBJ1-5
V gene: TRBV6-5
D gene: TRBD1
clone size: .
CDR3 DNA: TGTGCCAGCAGTCCGGACAGGGCGAAGAATCAGCCCCAGCATTTT
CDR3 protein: CASSPDRAKNQPQHF

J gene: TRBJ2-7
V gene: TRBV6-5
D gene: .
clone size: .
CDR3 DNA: TGTGCCAGCAGTTTCCAGGGGAACGAGCAGTACTTC
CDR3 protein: CASSFQGNEQYF

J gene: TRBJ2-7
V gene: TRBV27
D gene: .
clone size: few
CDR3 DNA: TGTGCCAGCAGTTTCGGTCAGGGGTACGAGCAGTACTTC
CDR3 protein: CASSFGQGYEQYF

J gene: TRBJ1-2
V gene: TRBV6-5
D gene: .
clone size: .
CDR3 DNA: TGTGCCAGCAGTTACGGATACCGGGAGGGCCATGGCTACACCTTC
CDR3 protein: CASSYGYREGHGYTF

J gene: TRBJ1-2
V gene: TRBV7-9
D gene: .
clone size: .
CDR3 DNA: TGTGCCAGCAGCTCTACAGGGAACTATGGCTACACCTTC
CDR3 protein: CASSSTGNYGYTF

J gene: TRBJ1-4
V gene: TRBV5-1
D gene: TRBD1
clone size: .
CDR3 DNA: TGCGCCAGCAGCTCCCAAACTCGACAGGGAGGTGAAAAACTGTTTTTT
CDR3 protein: CASSSQTRQGGEKLFF

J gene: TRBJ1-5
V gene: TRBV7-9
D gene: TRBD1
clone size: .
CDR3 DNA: TGTGCCAGCAGCTTAGGACAGGGGGGGGATCAGCCCCAGCATTTT
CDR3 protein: CASSLGQGGDQPQHF

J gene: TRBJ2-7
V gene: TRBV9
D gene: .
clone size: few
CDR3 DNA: TGTGCCAGCAGCGGGGGGACAACCTACGAGCAGTACTTC
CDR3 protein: CASSGGTTYEQYF

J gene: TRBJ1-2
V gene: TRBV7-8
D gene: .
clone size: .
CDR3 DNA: TGTGCCAGCGGGAGATCCTATGGCTACACCTTC
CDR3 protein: CASGRSYGYTF

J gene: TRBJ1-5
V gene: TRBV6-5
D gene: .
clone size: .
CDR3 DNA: TGTGCCAGCGGGCCCCCTCATCAGCCCCAGCATTTT
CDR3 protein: CASGPPHQPQHF

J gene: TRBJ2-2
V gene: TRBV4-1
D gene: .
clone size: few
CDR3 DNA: TGCGCCAGCAGCCCAGGCGGGGAGCTGTTTTTT
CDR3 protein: CASSPGGELFF

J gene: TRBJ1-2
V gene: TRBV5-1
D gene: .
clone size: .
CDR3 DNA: .
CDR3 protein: CASSLNVGQGNGNTF

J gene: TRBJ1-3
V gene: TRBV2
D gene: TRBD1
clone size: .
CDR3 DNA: TGTGCCAGCAGTGCAGGAGGGGGCGGTGGAAACACCATATATTTT
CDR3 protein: CASSAGGGGGNTIYF

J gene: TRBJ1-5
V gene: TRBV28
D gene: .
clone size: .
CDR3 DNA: TGTGCCAGCAGTATTACAGGGAATCAGCCCCAGCATTTT
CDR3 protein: CASSITGNQPQHF

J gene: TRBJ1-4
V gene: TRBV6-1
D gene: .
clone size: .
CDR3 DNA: TGTGCCAGCAGTGAAGCGCACTACCCGGGAGCGTTATTTTTT
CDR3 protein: CASSEAHYPGALFF

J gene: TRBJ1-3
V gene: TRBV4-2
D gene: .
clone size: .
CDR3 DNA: TGTGCCAGCAGAGGGGGTTGGGGCCCCGCTGGAAACACCATATATTTT
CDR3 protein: CASRGGWGPAGNTIYF

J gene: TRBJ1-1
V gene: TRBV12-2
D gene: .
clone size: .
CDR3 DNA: TGTGCAAGTCGCCGAGACAGGGTGACAATTCTGAACACTGAAGCTTTCTTT
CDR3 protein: CASRRDRVTILNTEAFF

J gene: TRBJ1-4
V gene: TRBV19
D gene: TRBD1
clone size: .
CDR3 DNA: TGTGCCAGTCGAGGGGGACAGCGTAATGAAAAACTGTTTTTT
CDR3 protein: CASRGGQRNEKLFF

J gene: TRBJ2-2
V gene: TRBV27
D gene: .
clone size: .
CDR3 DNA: TGTGCCAGCAGTCTAAACACCGGGGAGCTGTTTTTT
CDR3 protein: CASSLNTGELFF

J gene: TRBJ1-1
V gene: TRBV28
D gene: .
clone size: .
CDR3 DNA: TGTGCCAGCACTAAGACGTTAACGGGGTTCGCTGAAGCTTTCTTT
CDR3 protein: CASTKTLTGFAEAFF

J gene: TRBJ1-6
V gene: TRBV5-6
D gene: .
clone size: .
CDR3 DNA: TGTGCCAGCAGCTTGTCGGGACACCACCCCTGGACCCTCCACTTT
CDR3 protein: CASSLSGHHPWTLHF

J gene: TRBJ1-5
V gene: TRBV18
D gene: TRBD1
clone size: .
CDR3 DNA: TGTGCCAGCTCACCGGGACAGGGGAATCAGCCCCAGCATTTT
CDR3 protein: CASSPGQGNQPQHF

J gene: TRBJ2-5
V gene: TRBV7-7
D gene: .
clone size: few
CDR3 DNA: TGTGCTAGCAGCCCACTCGAGACCCAGTACTTC
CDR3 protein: CASSPLETQYF

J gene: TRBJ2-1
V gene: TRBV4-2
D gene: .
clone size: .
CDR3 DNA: TGTGCCAGCAGCCAAGGTGCAGGTGGGGGGTACAATGAGCAGTTCTTC
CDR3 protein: CASSQGAGGGYNEQFF

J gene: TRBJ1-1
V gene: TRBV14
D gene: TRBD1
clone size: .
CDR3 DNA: TGTGCCAGCAGCCCCCTGACAGGGGGCGTGGAGGTGGCTGAAGCTTTCTTT
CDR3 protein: CASSPLTGGVEVAEAFF

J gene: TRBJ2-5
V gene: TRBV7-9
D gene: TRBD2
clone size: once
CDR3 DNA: TGTGCCAGCAGCTTTTCGGCTCGGGAGGGAATTGAGGCCCAGTACTTC
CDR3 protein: CASSFSAREGIEAQYF

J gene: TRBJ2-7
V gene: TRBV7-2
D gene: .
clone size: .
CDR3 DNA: TGTGCCAGCAGCCCATCCTACGAGCAGTACTTC
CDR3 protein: CASSPSYEQYF

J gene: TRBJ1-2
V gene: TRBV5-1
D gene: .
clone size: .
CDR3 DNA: TGCGCCAGCAGCTTGACAGGGAAAGCCTACACCTTC
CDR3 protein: CASSLTGKAYTF